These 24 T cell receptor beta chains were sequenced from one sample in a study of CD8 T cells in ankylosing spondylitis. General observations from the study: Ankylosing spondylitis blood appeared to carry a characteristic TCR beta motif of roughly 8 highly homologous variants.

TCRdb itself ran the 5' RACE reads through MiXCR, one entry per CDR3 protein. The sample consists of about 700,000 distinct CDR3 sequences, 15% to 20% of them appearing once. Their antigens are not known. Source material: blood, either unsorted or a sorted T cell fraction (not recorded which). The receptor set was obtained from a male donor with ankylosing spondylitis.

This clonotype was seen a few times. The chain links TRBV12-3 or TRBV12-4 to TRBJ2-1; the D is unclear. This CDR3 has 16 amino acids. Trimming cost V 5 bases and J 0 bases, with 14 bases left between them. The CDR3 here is CASSLATVFSYNEQFF. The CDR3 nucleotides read TGTGCCAGCAGTCTTGCCACGGTTTTCTCCTACAATGAGCAGTTCTTC.

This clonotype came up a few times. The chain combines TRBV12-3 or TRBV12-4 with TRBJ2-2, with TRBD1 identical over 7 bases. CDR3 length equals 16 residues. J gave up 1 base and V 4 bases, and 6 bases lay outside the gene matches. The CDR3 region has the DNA TGTGCCAGCAGTTCTACGAACAGGGGGAACACCGGGGAGCTGTTTTTT. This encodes CASSSTNRGNTGELFF.

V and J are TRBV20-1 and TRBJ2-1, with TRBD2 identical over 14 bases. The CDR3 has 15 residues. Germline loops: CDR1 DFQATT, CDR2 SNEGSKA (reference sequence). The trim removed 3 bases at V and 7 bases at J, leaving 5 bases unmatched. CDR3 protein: CSASLGLAGGNEQFF. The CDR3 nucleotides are TGCAGTGCTAGCCTCGGACTAGCGGGGGGAAATGAGCAGTTCTTC.

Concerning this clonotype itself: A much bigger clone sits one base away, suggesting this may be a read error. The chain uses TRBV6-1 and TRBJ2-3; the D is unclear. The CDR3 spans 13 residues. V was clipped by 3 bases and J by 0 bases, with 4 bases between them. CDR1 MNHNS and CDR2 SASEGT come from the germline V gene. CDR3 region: CASSDPSTDTQYF. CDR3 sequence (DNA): TGTGCCAGCAGTGACCCTAGCACAGATACGCAGTATTTT.

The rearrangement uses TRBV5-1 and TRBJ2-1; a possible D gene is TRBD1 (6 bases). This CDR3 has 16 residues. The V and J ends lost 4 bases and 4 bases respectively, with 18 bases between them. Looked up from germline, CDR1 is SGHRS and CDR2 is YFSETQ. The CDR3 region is CASSAARETGYNEQFF. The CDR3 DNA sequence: TGCGCCAGCAGCGCAGCACGGGAAACAGGGTACAATGAGCAGTTCTTC. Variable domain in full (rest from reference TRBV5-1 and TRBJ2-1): KAGVTQTPRYLIKTRGQQVTLSCSPISGHRSVSWYQQTPGQGLQFLFEYFSETQRNKGNFPGRFSGRQFSNSRSEMNVSTLELGDSALYLCASSAARETGYNEQFFGPGTRLTVL.

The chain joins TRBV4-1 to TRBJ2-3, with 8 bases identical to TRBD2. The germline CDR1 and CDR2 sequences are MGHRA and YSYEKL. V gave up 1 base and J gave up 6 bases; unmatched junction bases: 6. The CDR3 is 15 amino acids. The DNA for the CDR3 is TGCGCCAGCAGCCAAGGCGGGACTAGGGGGGATACGCAGTATTTT. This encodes CASSQGGTRGDTQYF.

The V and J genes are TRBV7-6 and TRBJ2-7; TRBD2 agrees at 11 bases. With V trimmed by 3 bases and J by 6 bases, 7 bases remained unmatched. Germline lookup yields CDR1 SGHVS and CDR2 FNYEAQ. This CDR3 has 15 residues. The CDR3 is CASSFLAGGPGEQYF. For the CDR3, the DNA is TGTGCCAGCAGCTTTTTAGCGGGAGGGCCAGGCGAGCAGTACTTC.

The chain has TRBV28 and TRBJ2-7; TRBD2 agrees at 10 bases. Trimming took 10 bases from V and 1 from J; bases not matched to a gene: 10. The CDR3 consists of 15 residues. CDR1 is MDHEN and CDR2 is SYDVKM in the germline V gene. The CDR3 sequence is CAIKPSGGLSYEQYF. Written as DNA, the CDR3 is TGTGCCATCAAACCTAGCGGGGGATTATCCTACGAGCAGTACTTC.

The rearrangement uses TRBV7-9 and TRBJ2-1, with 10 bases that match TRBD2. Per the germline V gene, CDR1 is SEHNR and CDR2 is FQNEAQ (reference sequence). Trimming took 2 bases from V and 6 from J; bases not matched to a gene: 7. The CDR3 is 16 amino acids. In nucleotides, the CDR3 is TGTGCCAGCAGCTTAATAGCGGGAGGCCTAGGCAATGAGCAGTTCTTC. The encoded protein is CASSLIAGGLGNEQFF.

CDR3 sequence: CSVVLSTGGMNEQFF. CDR3 in DNA: TGCAGCGTTGTCCTTTCGACAGGGGGCATGAATGAGCAGTTCTTC. J is TRBJ2-1 and V is TRBV29-1; TRBD1 agrees at 10 bases. Germline CDR1 reads SQVTM; CDR2 reads ANQGSEA. The CDR3 runs to 15 residues. With 4 bases clipped from V and 7 bases from J, the junction kept 10 bases outside the gene matches.

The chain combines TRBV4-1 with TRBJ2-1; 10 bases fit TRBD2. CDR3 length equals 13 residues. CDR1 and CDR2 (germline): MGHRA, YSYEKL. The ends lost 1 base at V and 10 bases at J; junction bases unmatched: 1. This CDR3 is CASSQGGLAEQFF. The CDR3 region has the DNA TGCGCCAGCAGCCAAGGGGGACTAGCGGAGCAGTTCTTC.

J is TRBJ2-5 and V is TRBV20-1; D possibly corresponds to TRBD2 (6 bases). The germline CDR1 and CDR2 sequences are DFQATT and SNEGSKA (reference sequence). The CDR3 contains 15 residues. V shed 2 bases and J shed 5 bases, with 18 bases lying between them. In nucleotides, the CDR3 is TGCAGTGCTAGATTCACCGGGACTCCGAGGGAGACCCAGTACTTC. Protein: CSARFTGTPRETQYF.

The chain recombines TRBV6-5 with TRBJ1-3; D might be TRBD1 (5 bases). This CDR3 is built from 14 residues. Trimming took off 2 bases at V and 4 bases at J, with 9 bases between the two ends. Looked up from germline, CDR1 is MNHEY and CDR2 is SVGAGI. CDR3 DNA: TGTGCCAGCAGTTACAGGGGCGGGGGAAACACCATATATTTT. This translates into CASSYRGGGNTIYF.

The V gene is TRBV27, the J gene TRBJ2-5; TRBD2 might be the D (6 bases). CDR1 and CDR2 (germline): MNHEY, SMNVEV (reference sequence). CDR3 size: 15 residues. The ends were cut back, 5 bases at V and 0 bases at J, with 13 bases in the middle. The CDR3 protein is CASSRGITYQETQYF. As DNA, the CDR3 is TGTGCCAGCAGTCGCGGGATAACGTACCAAGAGACCCAGTACTTC.

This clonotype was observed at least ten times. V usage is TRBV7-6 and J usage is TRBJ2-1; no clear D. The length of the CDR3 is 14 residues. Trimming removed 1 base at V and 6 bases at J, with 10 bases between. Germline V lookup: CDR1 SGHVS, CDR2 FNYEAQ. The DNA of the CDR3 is TGTGCCAGCAGCTTAGGGTCAAGTGGCAATGAGCAGTTCTTC. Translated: CASSLGSSGNEQFF. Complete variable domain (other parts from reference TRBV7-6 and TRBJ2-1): GAGVSQSPRYKVTKRGQDVALRCDPISGHVSLYWYRQALGQGPEFLTYFNYEAQQDKSGLPNDRFSAERPEGSISTLTIQRTEQRDSAMYRCASSLGSSGNEQFFGPGTRLTVL.

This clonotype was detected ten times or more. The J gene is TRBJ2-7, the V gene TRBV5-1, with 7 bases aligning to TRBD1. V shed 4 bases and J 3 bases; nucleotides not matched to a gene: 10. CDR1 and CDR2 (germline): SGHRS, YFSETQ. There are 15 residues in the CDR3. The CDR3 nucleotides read TGCGCCAGCAGCCAAGAGGGACAGTCATACTACGAGCAGTACTTC. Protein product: CASSQEGQSYYEQYF.

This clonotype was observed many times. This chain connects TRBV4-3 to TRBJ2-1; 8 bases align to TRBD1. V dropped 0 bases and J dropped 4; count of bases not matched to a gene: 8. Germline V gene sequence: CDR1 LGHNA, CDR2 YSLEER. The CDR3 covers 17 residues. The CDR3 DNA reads TGCGCCAGCAGCCAAGATGGGAGGACAGGGAGTTACAATGAGCAGTTCTTC. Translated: CASSQDGRTGSYNEQFF.

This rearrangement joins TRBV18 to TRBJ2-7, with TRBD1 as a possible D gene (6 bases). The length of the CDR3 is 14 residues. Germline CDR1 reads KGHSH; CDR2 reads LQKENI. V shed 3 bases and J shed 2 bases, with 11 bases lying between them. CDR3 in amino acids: CASSPDRSPYEQYF. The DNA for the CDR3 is TGTGCCAGCTCACCTGACAGGAGCCCCTACGAGCAGTACTTC.

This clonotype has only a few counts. The CDR3 spells CASNQRELVEQYF. The CDR3 nucleotides read TGTGCCAGCAACCAAAGGGAGCTTGTCGAGCAGTACTTC. The chain employs TRBV28 and TRBJ2-7; D perhaps matches TRBD2 (5 bases). Germline V lookup: CDR1 MDHEN, CDR2 SYDVKM. Trimming pared 7 bases from V and 6 bases from J, leaving 16 bases between. The length of the CDR3 is 13 residues.

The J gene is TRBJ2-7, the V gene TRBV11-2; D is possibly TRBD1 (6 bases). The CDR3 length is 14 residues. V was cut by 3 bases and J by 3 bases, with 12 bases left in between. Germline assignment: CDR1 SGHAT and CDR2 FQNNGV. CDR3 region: CASSFPQGNYEQYF. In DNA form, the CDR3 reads TGTGCCAGCAGCTTTCCTCAGGGGAACTACGAGCAGTACTTC.

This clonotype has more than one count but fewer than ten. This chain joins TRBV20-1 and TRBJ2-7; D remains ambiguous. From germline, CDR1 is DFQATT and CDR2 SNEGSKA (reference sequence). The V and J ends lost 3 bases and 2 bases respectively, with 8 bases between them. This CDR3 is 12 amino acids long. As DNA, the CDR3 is TGCAGTGCTAGCGGGCACGCCTACGAGCAGTACTTC. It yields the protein CSASGHAYEQYF.

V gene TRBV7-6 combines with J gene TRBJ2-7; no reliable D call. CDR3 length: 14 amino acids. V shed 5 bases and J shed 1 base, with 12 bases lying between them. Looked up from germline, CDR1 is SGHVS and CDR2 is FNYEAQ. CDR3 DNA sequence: TGTGCCAGCAGCCCGACCAACCCTTCCTACGAGCAGTACTTC. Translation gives CASSPTNPSYEQYF.

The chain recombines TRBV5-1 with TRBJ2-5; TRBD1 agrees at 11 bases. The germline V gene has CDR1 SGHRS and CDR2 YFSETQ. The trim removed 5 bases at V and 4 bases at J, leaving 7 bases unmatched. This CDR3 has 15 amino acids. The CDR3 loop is CASRTAGTGGETQYF. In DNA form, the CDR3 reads TGCGCCAGCAGAACCGCCGGGACAGGGGGAGAGACCCAGTACTTC.

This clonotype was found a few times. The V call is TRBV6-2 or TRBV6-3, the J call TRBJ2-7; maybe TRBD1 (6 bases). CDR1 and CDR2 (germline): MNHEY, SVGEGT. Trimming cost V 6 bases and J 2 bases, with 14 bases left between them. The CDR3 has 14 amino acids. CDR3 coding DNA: TGTGCCAGCAGAGCCGACAGGTTCCCCTACGAGCAGTACTTC. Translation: CASRADRFPYEQYF.